This T cell receptor beta chain was found in a study of T cell responses to AZD1222 COVID-19 vaccine (dated by TCRdb to about 2021). The study in broad terms: AZD1222 recipients given second doses at about 4 weeks or at about 12 weeks were pooled, since spike-specific TCR depth and breadth were not found to differ between the two schedules. Trial participants were enrolled by age into subgroups of 18-55, 56-69 and 70-plus years, and 148, 28 and 57 TCR-sequenced participants, respectively, were included in these subgroups. A total of just over 230 trial participants underwent TCR sequencing, of whom about 200 had received two doses of AZD1222 and about 26 had received two doses of the MenACWY control vaccine. The research as a whole found: A significant rise in spike-specific TCR breadth and depth was observed after two AZD1222 doses relative to day 0 and relative to MenACWY recipients. CD4 TCRs associated with the vaccine covered the entire spike protein, and the dominant responses were in regions 160-218 and 743-854. Reportedly, almost half of the unique spike-specific TCRs recognized epitopes lying outside the regions that are mutated in the B.1.351 and B.1.1.7 variants. Conclusions about previously exposed vaccinees are limited because only six or seven AZD1222 recipients were SARS-CoV-2 seropositive at baseline. In the small 56-69-year group, the increase in depth fell short of significance, most likely because of low power. Because no day 14 peak-response samples were available, the repertoires could be characterized only after the peak T cell response. Participants were mostly white British, with more females than males. The authors suggested clonal diversity may have been underestimated.

The CDR3 regions of human TCRbeta chains were subjected to immunosequencing. The authors' analysis ran thus. Repertoire TCRs were checked for matches against a reference library of SARS-CoV-2-specific TCRs that had been generated using the MIRA antigen-specificity platform. Breadth was defined as the fraction of unique TCRs that were SARS-CoV-2-associated. Depth was defined as the fraction of total T cells that were SARS-CoV-2-associated. Using the MIRA data, each spike-specific TCR was mapped to the spike region that the TCR reacts to and placed in a CD4 or CD8 class. Log10-transformed breadth and depth values were compared by one-way ANOVA with Sidak's multiple comparisons tests. As stored in TCRdb, this immuneACCESS dataset retains in-frame rearrangements with V and J assigned. A fraction of the clones does not appear; measured against another copy, unresolved V genes explain less than half of the discrepancy, and the remainder lacks a known reason. V, J and clone size derive from that table, while D and trimming were established from the DNA sequence. In all, the sample holds around 91,000 clones, and 70% to 90% of those were seen once. The ten largest clones take up 19% of the sample.

Note on this clone: This clone's antigen is unknown. Base quality data are lacking; no much larger clone is found one base away.

The time point label on this specimen signifies: baseline before first vaccination. Samples from vaccinated people were obtained from the UK trials COV001 and COV002, which included a single-blind randomized controlled phase 2/3 trial of AZD1222 (ChAdOx1 nCoV-19) in healthy adults. For TCRbeta chain sequencing, PBMC samples were collected from trial participants at day 0 and at day 28 after the second dose. The V end loses 5 bases and the J end loses 7 bases, and a stretch of 15 bases separates them. Reading from cysteine to phenylalanine, the CDR3 counts 14 amino acids. Only the CDR3 DNA is retained, 42 bases long and in frame from the first base. The germline V gene supplies CDR1 MDHEN and CDR2 SYDVKM.

The sequence was collected from an adult in good health. Recombination linked TRBV28 to TRBJ1-5; TRBD1 could be the D gene, as 5 bases match. The starting material was peripheral blood, obtained on day 0 of AZD1222 vaccination. The nucleotide sequence reads TGTGCCAGCAGTGGGGAGGGACGCGGCCAGCCCCAGCATTTT. It codes for CASSGEGRGQPQHF.